Listed below are T cell receptor beta chains from one sample, sequenced in a study of blood T cells in healthy people across ages. TCRdb ran MiXCR on the 5' RACE reads and lists one entry per CDR3 protein. The sample has some 1.7 million distinct CDR3 sequences, approximately 28% seen once; the top ten hold about 8%. The sequenced material came from blood. These receptors all come from a woman aged 25 to 39 in good health. Each CDR3 is given with its conserved first and last residue. D genes are given only for firm matches.

J: TRBJ2-7
D: NA
V: TRBV6-1
CDR3: CASSEDWFVIEQYF

J: TRBJ1-4
D: NA
V: TRBV29-1
CDR3: CSAGNPNEKLFF

J: TRBJ2-1
D: NA
V: TRBV25-1
CDR3: CASSERQGTVAWENEQFF

J: TRBJ2-1
D: TRBD1
V: TRBV2
CDR3: CASGRHRGNNEQFF

J: TRBJ1-2
D: NA
V: TRBV28
CDR3: CASSSRQTGYGYTF

J: TRBJ2-7
D: NA
V: TRBV29-1
CDR3: CSVEIAAYEQYF

J: TRBJ2-3
D: TRBD2
V: TRBV5-1
CDR3: CASSPGLAGEVDTQYF

J: TRBJ1-2
D: NA
V: TRBV2
CDR3: CASALGGYNYGYTF

J: TRBJ2-1
D: NA
V: TRBV5-6
CDR3: CASSPTEGRLNEQFF

J: TRBJ1-5
D: NA
V: TRBV6-1
CDR3: CASSTRDSSGNQPQHF

J: TRBJ2-3
D: TRBD1
V: TRBV29-1
CDR3: CSVVVTGLTDTQYF

J: TRBJ2-5
D: NA
V: TRBV6-4
CDR3: CASIFVGQETQYF

J: TRBJ2-4
D: TRBD2
V: TRBV7-2
CDR3: CASRSGGSKNIQYF

J: TRBJ2-6
D: NA
V: TRBV5-1
CDR3: CASSFQGISGANVLTF

J: TRBJ2-3
D: TRBD1
V: TRBV20-1
CDR3: CSAIEGTGTDTQYF

J: TRBJ1-4
D: NA
V: TRBV6-6
CDR3: CTSSYNRDTATNEKLFF

J: TRBJ2-7
D: NA
V: TRBV4-3
CDR3: CASSQTRFYEQYF

J: TRBJ1-3
D: TRBD1
V: TRBV7-2
CDR3: CASSGTGLQGNTIYF

J: TRBJ2-3
D: TRBD1
V: TRBV28
CDR3: CASSQGSGQRPTDTQYF

J: TRBJ2-7
D: NA
V: TRBV30
CDR3: CAWSGGNAAYEQYF